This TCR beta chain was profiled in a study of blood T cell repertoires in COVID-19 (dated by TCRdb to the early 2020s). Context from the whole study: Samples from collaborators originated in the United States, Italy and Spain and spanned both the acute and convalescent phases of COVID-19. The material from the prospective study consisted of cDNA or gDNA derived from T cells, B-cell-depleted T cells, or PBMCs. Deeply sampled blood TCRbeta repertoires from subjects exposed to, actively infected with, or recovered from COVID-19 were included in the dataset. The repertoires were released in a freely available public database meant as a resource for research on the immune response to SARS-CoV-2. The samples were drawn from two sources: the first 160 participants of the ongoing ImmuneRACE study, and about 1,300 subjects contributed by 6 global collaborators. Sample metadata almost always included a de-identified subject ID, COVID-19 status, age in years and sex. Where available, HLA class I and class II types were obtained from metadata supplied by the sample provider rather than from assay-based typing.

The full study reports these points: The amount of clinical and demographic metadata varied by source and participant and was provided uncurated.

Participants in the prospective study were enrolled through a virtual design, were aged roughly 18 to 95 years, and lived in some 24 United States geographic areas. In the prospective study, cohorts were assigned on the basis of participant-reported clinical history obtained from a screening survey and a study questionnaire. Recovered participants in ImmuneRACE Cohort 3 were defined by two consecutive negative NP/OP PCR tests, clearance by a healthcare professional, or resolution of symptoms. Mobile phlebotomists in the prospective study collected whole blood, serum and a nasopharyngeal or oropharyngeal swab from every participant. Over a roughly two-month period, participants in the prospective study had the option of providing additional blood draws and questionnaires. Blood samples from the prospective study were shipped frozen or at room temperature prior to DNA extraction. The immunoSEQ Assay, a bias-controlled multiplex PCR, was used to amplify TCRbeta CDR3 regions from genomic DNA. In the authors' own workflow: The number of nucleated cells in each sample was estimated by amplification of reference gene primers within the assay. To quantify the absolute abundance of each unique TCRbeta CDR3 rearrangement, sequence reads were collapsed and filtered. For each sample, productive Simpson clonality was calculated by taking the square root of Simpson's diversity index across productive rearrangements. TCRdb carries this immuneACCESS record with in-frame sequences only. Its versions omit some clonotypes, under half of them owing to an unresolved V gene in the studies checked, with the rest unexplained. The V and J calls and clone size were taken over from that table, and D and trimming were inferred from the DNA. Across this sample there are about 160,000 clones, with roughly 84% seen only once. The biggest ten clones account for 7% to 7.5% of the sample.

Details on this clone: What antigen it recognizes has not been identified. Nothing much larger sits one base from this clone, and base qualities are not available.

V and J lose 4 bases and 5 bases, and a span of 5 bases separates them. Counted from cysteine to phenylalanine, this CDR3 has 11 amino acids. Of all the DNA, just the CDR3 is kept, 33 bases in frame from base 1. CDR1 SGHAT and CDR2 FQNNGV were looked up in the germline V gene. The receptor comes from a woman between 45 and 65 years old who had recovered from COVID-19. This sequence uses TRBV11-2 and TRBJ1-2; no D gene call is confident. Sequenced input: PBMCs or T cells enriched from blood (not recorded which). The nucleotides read TGTGCCAGCAGCTCGGGGTATGGCTACACCTTC. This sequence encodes CASSSGYGYTF.